This T cell receptor (beta chain) came from a study of identical twins. This clonotype was counted ten times or more. The target antigen is unknown. TCRdb recomputed calls from the 5' RACE reads with MiXCR, one row per CDR3 protein. Of roughly 230,000 distinct CDR3 sequences listed, approximately 8.3% are singletons. Regarding the study as a whole: The authors noted that invariant MAIT and iNKT cells could partly confound zero-insertion analyses. Modelling underestimated the level of out-of-frame TCR alpha sharing observed in monozygotic twins.

The CDR3 length is 9 residues. From germline, CDR1 is MNHEY and CDR2 SMNVEV (reference sequence). V gave up 8 bases and J gave up 7 bases, with 3 bases separating them. These records were also assigned to another study, of yellow fever vaccine responses in identical twins.

The chain is built from TRBV27 and TRBJ1-5; D is undetermined. The clonotype originates from a woman between 18 and 29 years old in good health. Input material: CD8+ T cells sorted from blood. The chain's CDR3 is CASGQPQHF. DNA for the CDR3: TGTGCCAGCGGGCAGCCCCAGCATTTT.